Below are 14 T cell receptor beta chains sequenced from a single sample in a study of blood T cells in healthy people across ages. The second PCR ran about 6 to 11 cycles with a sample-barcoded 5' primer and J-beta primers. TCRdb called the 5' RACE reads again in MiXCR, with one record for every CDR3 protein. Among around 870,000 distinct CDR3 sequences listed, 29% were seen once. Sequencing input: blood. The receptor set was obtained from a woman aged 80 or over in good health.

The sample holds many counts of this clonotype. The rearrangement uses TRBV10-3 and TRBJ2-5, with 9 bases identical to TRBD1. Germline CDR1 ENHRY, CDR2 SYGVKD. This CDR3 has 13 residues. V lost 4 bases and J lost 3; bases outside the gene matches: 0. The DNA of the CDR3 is TGTGCCATCAGTGGGGACAGGGAAGAGACCCAGTACTTC. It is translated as CAISGDREETQYF.

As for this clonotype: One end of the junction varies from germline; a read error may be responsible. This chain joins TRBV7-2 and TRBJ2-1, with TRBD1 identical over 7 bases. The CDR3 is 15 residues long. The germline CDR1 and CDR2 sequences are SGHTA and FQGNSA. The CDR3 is CASSLGGGPYSEQFF. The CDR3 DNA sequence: TGTGCCAGCAGCTTAGGAGGGGGCCCCTACAGTGAGCAGTTCTTC.

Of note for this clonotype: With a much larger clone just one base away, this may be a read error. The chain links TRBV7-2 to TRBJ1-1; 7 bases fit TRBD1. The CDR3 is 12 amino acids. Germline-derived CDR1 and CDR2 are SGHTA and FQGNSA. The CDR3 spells CASSIGTAEVFF. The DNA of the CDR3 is TGTGCCAGCAGCATAGGGACAGCTGAAGTTTTCTTT.

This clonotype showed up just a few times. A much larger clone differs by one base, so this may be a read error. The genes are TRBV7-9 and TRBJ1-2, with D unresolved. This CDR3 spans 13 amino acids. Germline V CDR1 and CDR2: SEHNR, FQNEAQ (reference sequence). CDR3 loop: CASSSGVNYDYTF. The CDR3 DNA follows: TGTGCCAGCTCAAGCGGGGTCAACTATGACTACACCTTC.

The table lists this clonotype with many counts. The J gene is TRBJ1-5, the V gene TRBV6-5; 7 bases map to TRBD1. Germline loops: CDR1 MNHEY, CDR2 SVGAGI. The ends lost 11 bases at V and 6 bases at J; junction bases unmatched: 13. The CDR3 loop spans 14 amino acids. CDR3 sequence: CAAGLPTGTQPQHF. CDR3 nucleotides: TGTGCCGCAGGGCTCCCGACAGGGACTCAGCCCCAGCATTTT.

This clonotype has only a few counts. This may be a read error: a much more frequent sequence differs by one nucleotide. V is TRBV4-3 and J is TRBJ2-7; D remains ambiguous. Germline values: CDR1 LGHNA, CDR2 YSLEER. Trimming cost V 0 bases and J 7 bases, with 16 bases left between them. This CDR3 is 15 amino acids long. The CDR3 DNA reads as TGCGCCAGCAGCCAAGATCTTGTATCCTACAATGAGCAGTACTTC. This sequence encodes CASSQDLVSYNEQYF.

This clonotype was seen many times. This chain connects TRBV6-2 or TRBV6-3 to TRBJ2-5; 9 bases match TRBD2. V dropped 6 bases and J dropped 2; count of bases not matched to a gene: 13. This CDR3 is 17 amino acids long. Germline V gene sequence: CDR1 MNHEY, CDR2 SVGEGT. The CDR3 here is CASRVPYLRGGQETQYF. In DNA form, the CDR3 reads TGTGCCAGCAGGGTGCCCTATTTGCGGGGGGGACAAGAGACCCAGTACTTC.

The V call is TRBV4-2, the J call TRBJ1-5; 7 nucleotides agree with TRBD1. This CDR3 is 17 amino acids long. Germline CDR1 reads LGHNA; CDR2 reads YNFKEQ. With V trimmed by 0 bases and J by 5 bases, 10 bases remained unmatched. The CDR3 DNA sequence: TGTGCCAGCAGCCAAGATCTGTCAGGGGGAATCTATCAGCCCCAGCATTTT. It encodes CASSQDLSGGIYQPQHF.

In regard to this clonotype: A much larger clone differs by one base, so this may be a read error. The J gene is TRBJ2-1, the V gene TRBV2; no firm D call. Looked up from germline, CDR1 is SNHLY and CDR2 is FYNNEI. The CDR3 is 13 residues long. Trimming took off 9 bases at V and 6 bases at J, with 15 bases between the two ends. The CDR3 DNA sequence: TGTGCCAGAACTTCTCAGATTTGCAATGAGCAGTTCTTC. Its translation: CARTSQICNEQFF.

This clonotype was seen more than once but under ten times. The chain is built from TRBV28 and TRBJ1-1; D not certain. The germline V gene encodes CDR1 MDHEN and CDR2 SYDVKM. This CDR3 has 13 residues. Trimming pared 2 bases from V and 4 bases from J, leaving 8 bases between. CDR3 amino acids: CASSLNDPTEAFF. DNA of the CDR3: TGTGCCAGCAGTTTAAACGACCCCACTGAAGCTTTCTTT.

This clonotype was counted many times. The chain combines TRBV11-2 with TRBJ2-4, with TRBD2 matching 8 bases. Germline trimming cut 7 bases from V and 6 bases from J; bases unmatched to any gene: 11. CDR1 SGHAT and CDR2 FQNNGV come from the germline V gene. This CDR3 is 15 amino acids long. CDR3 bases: TGTGCCAGCAACGATGCGGGGGGCTGGACAAACATTCAGTACTTC. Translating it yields CASNDAGGWTNIQYF.

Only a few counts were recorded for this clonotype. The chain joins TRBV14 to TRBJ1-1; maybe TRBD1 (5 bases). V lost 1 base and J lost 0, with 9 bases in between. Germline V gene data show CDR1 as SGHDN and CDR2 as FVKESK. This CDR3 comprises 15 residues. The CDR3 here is CASSQGQLMNTEAFF. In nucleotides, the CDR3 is TGTGCCAGCAGCCAAGGACAGTTGATGAACACTGAAGCTTTCTTT.

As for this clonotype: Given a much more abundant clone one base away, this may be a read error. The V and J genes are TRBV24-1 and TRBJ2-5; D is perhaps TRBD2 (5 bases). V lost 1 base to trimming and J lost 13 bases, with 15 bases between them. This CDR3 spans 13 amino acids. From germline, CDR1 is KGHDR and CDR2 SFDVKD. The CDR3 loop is CATSDFGTEVRYF. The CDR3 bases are TGTGCCACCAGTGATTTTGGAACGGAGGTCCGGTACTTC.

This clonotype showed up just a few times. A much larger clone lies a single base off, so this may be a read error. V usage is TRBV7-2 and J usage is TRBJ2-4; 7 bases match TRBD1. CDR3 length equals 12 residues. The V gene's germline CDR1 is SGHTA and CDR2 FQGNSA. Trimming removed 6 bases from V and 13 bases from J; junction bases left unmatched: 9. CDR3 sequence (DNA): TGTGCCAGCAGTATGGACAGGCAGGCCCAGTACTTC. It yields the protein CASSMDRQAQYF.